The clone carrying this TCR beta chain has only one observation. Per the original data handling: Amplification from reference gene primers served as the basis for estimated nucleated cell counts. Using immunoSEQ multiplex PCR, the repertoire was profiled, and TCRdb retains in-frame clones only, with some absent. The DNA was the basis for D and trimming; V, J and clone size are from that table. The sample lists 390,000 or so clones, about nine tenths occurring once. CDR3 size: 15 residues. V was shortened by 2 bases and J by 4 bases, with 14 bases between the two germline ends. Germline V gene data show CDR1 as LNHDA and CDR2 as SQIVND (reference sequence). These data originate in a study of blood T cell repertoires in COVID-19. On the study more broadly: PBMCs, B-cell-depleted T cells, or T cells were the source of the cDNA or gDNA that made up the material.

The TCR comes from a woman aged 30 to 39 with active or convalescent COVID-19. Sequenced: peripheral blood. The chain carries TRBV19 and TRBJ1-1; no firm D call. CDR3 nucleotide sequence: TGTGCCAGTAGTATATTGCTGGGAGTGGGCACTGAAGCTTTCTTT. Its translation: CASSILLGVGTEAFF.